This T cell receptor beta chain appears in the sequencing data of a study of cytomegalovirus exposure and HLA in healthy donors. Study-wide background: The study's early data release held about 80 million unique TCRs from HLA-typed donors.

Each donor was nominally healthy when sampled (though unrecorded immune exposures were likely). This clone was seen only a few times. Its antigen is as yet unknown. The primer mix had 60 Vbeta and 13 Jbeta primers. Measured with immunoSEQ multiplex PCR; TCRdb has only the in-frame clones, and not every one. The repertoire holds fewer than 110,000 clones, with around 60% as singletons. Study outcomes and limitations: CMV serostatus alone was available as immune exposure information. It was around 160 TCR beta chains that were listed as cytomegalovirus-associated.

V lost 1 base to trimming and J lost 2 bases, with 12 bases between them. CDR1 is SGHVS and CDR2 is FQNEAQ in the germline V gene. The CDR3 is made up of 16 amino acids. This clonotype was sampled from a woman in her 50s in good health and CMV-seronegative. Sequencing was done on a sample of PBMCs. The chain recombines TRBV7-8 with TRBJ2-1; D perhaps matches TRBD1 (5 bases). CDR3: CASSLVGAQPYNEQFF. The CDR3 DNA is TGTGCCAGCAGCTTAGTTGGGGCCCAGCCCTACAATGAGCAGTTCTTC.